This T cell receptor (beta chain) was retrieved from a study of response to subunit inactivated influenza vaccine. TCRdb recomputed calls from the RT-PCR reads with MiXCR, one row per CDR3 protein. The table has about 570,000 distinct CDR3 sequences, 10% to 12% seen once. V was clipped by 0 bases and J by 5 bases; unmatched bases: 23. The CDR3 is 21 residues long. CDR1 SGHAT and CDR2 FQNNGV come from the germline V gene. This clonotype was counted a few times. The data were also submitted as part of a second study, on T cells expressing NK-cell markers. This second study says: Libraries used 5'RACE template switching adding universal primer site and UMIs. Repertoires of TCR beta were obtained from T cells sorted as CD3+CD56+NKG2C+, CD3+CD56+NKG2C- and CD3+CD56-NKG2C+. The leading position in the CD3+CD56-NKG2C+ fraction of a handful of donors also went to these clonotypes.

The TCR comes from a man aged 45-65 years who received an inactivated influenza vaccine. This chain links TRBV11-2 with TRBJ2-3; 7 bases are shared with TRBD2. Sample: PBMCs from blood, taken on the day of vaccination. The CDR3 reads CASSLDPRLAVPGDCGDTQYF. In DNA form, the CDR3 reads TGTGCCAGCAGCTTAGATCCCAGACTAGCAGTCCCTGGAGACTGTGGAGATACGCAGTATTTT.